These 10 T cell receptor beta chains share one sample of origin, sequenced in a study of cytomegalovirus exposure and HLA in healthy donors. Primers: 60 Vbeta forward and 13 Jbeta reverse. Assay used: immunoSEQ multiplex PCR; TCRdb lists only in-frame clones, some missing. The sample includes some 140,000 clones, 73% seen only once; the top ten take 1% to 1.5%. Sequencing was performed on PBMCs. The receptor source for this set is a woman aged 40 to 50 in good health and CMV-seronegative.

The genes are TRBV2 and TRBJ1-6; D is ambiguous. The CDR3 is made up of 14 amino acids. Deletions cut 4 bases from V and 7 bases from J, with 11 bases between. Germline CDR1 is SNHLY and CDR2 is FYNNEI. The CDR3 protein is CASSGVLHNSPLHF. CDR3 DNA: TGTGCCAGCAGTGGAGTCCTTCACAATTCACCCCTCCACTTT.

The rearrangement links TRBV7-6 to TRBJ2-1; weak D call: TRBD1 (6 bases). V shed 4 bases and J shed 0 bases, with 19 bases lying between them. Germline-derived CDR1 and CDR2 are SGHVS and FNYEAQ. The CDR3 consists of 18 residues. CDR3 in DNA: TGTGCCAGCAGCTCCCCAGCCGGACAGATAAGCTCCTACAATGAGCAGTTCTTC. Amino acid sequence: CASSSPAGQISSYNEQFF.

This chain links TRBV5-6 with TRBJ2-7, with a weak D call TRBD1 (5 bases). Germline values: CDR1 SGHDT, CDR2 YYEEEE. CDR3 length equals 14 residues. The V end lost 2 bases, the J end lost 2 bases, and 11 bases lay between the germline ends. This chain's CDR3 is CASSFFQGTYEQYF. CDR3 DNA: TGTGCCAGCAGCTTTTTTCAGGGCACCTACGAGCAGTACTTC.

The chain couples TRBV11-3 to TRBJ1-5, with 7 bases that match TRBD1. V was pared by 1 base and J by 6 bases, with 15 bases of the junction left unmatched. The CDR3 has 18 amino acids. Germline CDR1 reads SGHNT; CDR2 reads YENEEA. The DNA of the CDR3 is TGTGCCAGCAGCTTAGGGGGGGACAGAGAACGTTGGGCTCAGCCCCAGCATTTT. Translation: CASSLGGDRERWAQPQHF.

The chain links TRBV4-3 to TRBJ1-3; D perhaps matches TRBD1 (6 bases). The CDR3 is 15 residues long. CDR1 is LGHNA, CDR2 YSLEER, per germline. The germline V and J ends were trimmed by 2 bases and 2 bases, with 10 bases remaining between them. CDR3 nucleotides: TGCGCCAGCAGCCAATCCCCAGGGGCTGGAAACACCATATATTTT. It encodes CASSQSPGAGNTIYF.

This clone was picked up a small number of times. This chain connects TRBV7-2 to TRBJ1-2; no firm D call. Deletions cut 5 bases from V and 0 bases from J, with 7 bases between. Germline CDR1 SGHTA, CDR2 FQGNSA. The length of the CDR3 is 13 residues. CDR3 residues: CASSPRTNYGYTF. CDR3 nucleotides: TGTGCCAGCAGCCCGAGGACTAACTATGGCTACACCTTC.

The chain recombines TRBV2 with TRBJ1-4; perhaps TRBD1 as D (5 bases). The CDR3 has 14 residues. Germline V gene data show CDR1 as SNHLY and CDR2 as FYNNEI. Between the trimmed V and J ends, which lost 1 base and 7 bases, there was a span of 10 bases. CDR3 sequence (DNA): TGTGCCAGCAGTGAAGTCCTCGGGGGTGAAAAACTGTTTTTT. Translated: CASSEVLGGEKLFF.

The rearrangement links TRBV7-2 to TRBJ1-5, with D possibly matching TRBD1 (6 bases). V lost 0 bases to trimming and J lost 4 bases, with 16 bases between them. CDR1 is SGHTA and CDR2 is FQGNSA in the germline V gene. This CDR3 has 17 residues. CDR3 sequence reads: CASSLARGGQSNQPQHF. In nucleotides, the CDR3 is TGTGCCAGCAGCTTAGCTCGGGGGGGGCAAAGTAATCAGCCCCAGCATTTT.

The gene calls are TRBV18 and TRBJ2-1; TRBD2 aligns across 10 bases. V trimming: 2 bases; J trimming: 7 bases; junction bases outside the gene matches: 8. From germline, CDR1 is KGHSH and CDR2 LQKENI. The CDR3 runs 16 residues. CDR3 sequence: CASSPSSGGAFNEQFF. The CDR3 nucleotides are TGTGCCAGCTCACCATCCAGCGGGGGGGCATTTAATGAGCAGTTCTTC. The full variable domain, in which reference TRBV18 and TRBJ2-1 provide the parts outside the CDR3, is NAGVMQNPRHLVRRRGQEARLRCSPMKGHSHVYWYRQLPEEGLKFMVYLQKENIIDESGMPKERFSAEFPKEGPSILRIQQVVRGDSAAYFCASSPSSGGAFNEQFFGPGTRLTVL.

This chain connects TRBV11-2 to TRBJ2-7, with D perhaps matching TRBD2 (6 bases). The CDR3 contains 15 residues. V was cut by 1 base and J by 3 bases, with 13 bases left in between. Germline assignment: CDR1 SGHAT and CDR2 FQNNGV. The CDR3 region is CASSLGSGVGYEQYV. Here the CDR3 DNA reads TGTGCCAGCAGCTTAGGGTCGGGAGTAGGCTACGAGCAGTACGTC.